This T cell receptor (beta chain) is drawn from a study of T cell repertoires in cytomegalovirus infection. Study-wide context: Signatures in public TCR beta sequences pointed to both CMV infection and matching HLA type.

Via MiXCR, TCRdb re-called the reads, giving one row per CDR3 protein. The sample includes approximately 200,000 distinct CDR3 sequences, 20% to 25% seen only once; the top ten take 15% to 20%. In regard to this clonotype: Its target is unknown. One junction end does not reproduce the germline sequence, and a read error may be involved.

Notes on the study in general: The ex vivo response was dominated by HLA-C-restricted CMV-specific TCR beta clonotypes. The study identified carriers of CMV plus the relevant HLA from cumulative public TCR beta family frequency.

The sequencing input was CD8+ T cells from PBMCs. The sequence derives from a human donor in good health (CMV status not recorded). Some clones in this sample may be carry-over from other donors' samples.

CDR3 nucleotides: TGTGCCAGCAACTTAGTAGGTGACGAGCAGTACTTC. Residues: CASNLVGDEQYF. The V call is TRBV7-9, the J call TRBJ2-7; no clear D. This CDR3 region has 12 residues. Germline lookup yields CDR1 SEHNR and CDR2 FQNEAQ (reference sequence).